This T cell receptor (beta chain) was documented in a study of cytomegalovirus exposure and HLA in healthy donors. Primers for the PCR totalled 60 Vbeta and 13 Jbeta. The repertoire was sequenced with immunoSEQ multiplex PCR; TCRdb's copy has only in-frame clones and lacks some. Of fewer than 200,000 clones listed, approximately 70% are singletons. Germline V gene lookup returns CDR1 SGHVS and CDR2 FQNEAQ. V shed 6 bases, J shed 3 bases, and the junction held 9 bases outside the gene matches. CDR3 length: 15 residues. The source material was PBMCs. The clonotype originates from a woman younger than 30 in good health and CMV-seropositive. V is TRBV7-8 and J is TRBJ2-7; 9 nucleotides match TRBD1. CDR3 nucleotide sequence: TGTGCCAGCAGTCTAAAGACAGGGGGGATCTACGAGCAGTACTTC. It specifies CASSLKTGGIYEQYF.